Listed below are T cell receptor beta chains from one sample, sequenced in a study of T cell responses to AZD1222 COVID-19 vaccine. Data came from immunoSEQ multiplex PCR; TCRdb stores just in-frame clones and leaves some out. The table shows around 78,000 clones, with about nine tenths occurring only once. Sequenced material: peripheral blood, taken 28 days after the second AZD1222 dose. The receptor source for this set is an adult who received the AZD1222 COVID-19 vaccine. Both conserved end residues are part of each CDR3. D genes are given only for firm matches. Clone size appears in some rows only: once, few, many, or a class for an expanded clone.

>TRBV4-3|TRBD1|-|TRBJ1-6
TGCGCCAGCAGCCAAGATCAGGGGACAGGGTGGGCACCCCTCCACTTT
CASSQDQGTGWAPLHF
>TRBV7-3|-|-|TRBJ1-1
TGTGCCAGCAGCTTATCGATGGGCCTGAACACTGAAGCTTTCTTT
CASSLSMGLNTEAFF
>TRBV12-5|TRBD1|-|TRBJ2-1
TGTGCTAGTGGTCCACCCACCGGGACAGGCGTCGATGAGCAGTTCTTC
CASGPPTGTGVDEQFF
>TRBV18|-|-|TRBJ1-5
TGTGCCAGCTCACGCAATGTACAGAGCAATCAGCCCCAGCATTTT
CASSRNVQSNQPQHF
>TRBV12-3/TRBV12-4|-|-|TRBJ1-1
TGTGCCAGCAGCCCGGACGTTGGGTCTGAAGCTTTCTTT
CASSPDVGSEAFF
>TRBV10-3|-|-|TRBJ1-2
TGTGCCATCAGTGAGTCGGTCGACCGCCGGGAGTATGGCTACACCTTC
CAISESVDRREYGYTF
>TRBV11-2|-|-|TRBJ1-3
TGTGCCAGCGATGGGCGGGGTGGGGACACCATATATTTT
CASDGRGGDTIYF
>TRBV6-1|-|-|TRBJ1-1
TGTGCCAGCAGTGACCCCCTCCGGATCGTCAACACTGAAGCTTTCTTT
CASSDPLRIVNTEAFF
>TRBV5-1|-|-|TRBJ1-1
TGCGCCAGCAGCCCCATTGACGGCGGGACAGAAGCTTTCTTT
CASSPIDGGTEAFF
>TRBV10-3|-|-|TRBJ2-2
TGTGCCATCAGTGAGTCTGCGTACAGGGTGAACACCGGGGAGCTGTTTTTT
CAISESAYRVNTGELFF
>TRBV27|-|-|TRBJ1-2
TGTGCCAGCAGACCTAACTTATACAGGGTAACTAACTATGGCTACACCTTC
CASRPNLYRVTNYGYTF
>TRBV19|-|-|TRBJ2-5
TGTGCCAGTAGTATGGCAGAGAACCAAGAGACCCAGTACTTC
CASSMAENQETQYF
>TRBV30|-|-|TRBJ2-1
TGTGCCTGGAGTGTATTGAGGGGTGCGGCTGGTTACAATGAGCAGTTCTTC
CAWSVLRGAAGYNEQFF
>TRBV3-1/TRBV3-2|-|-|TRBJ2-3
TGTGCCAGCAGGGAGGGAAGAGGTACGCAGTATTTT
CASREGRGTQYF
>TRBV21-1|-|-|TRBJ2-1
-
CASSPKWGEGNRRNEQFF
>TRBV9|-|-|TRBJ1-4
TGTGCCAGCAGCACCAGGGCAGGTTCGTCGGATGAAAAACTGTTTTTT
CASSTRAGSSDEKLFF
>TRBV30|-|-|TRBJ2-7
TGTGCCTGGGTCAACAGGGTCGAGCAGTACTTC
CAWVNRVEQYF
>TRBV7-8|-|few|TRBJ2-6
TGTGCCAGCAACCTATTAGGGGGTAGCGCCAACTCTGGGGCCAACGTCCTGACTTTC
CASNLLGGSANSGANVLTF
>TRBV5-1|-|-|TRBJ2-7
TGCGCCAGCAGCTTGCCCAGGGGCGAGCAGTACTTC
CASSLPRGEQYF
>TRBV9|TRBD2|-|TRBJ2-2
TGTGCCAGCAGCCACAAGTCCGTGCGGGAGCGGGTCGGGGAGCTGTTTTTT
CASSHKSVRERVGELFF
>TRBV3-1/TRBV3-2|-|-|TRBJ1-2
TGTGCCAGCAGCCAACGGAGTGGGGCCTATGGCTACACCTTC
CASSQRSGAYGYTF
>TRBV3-1/TRBV3-2|-|-|TRBJ1-4
TGTGCCAGCAGCCACCCAACAACTAATGAAAAACTGTTTTTT
CASSHPTTNEKLFF
>TRBV9|-|-|TRBJ2-2
TGTGCCAGCAGCGTGGACACCGGGGAGCTGTTTTTT
CASSVDTGELFF
>TRBV5-1|TRBD1|-|TRBJ1-2
TGCGCCAGCAGCCTCACCGGGACAGCATTCTATGGCTACACCTTC
CASSLTGTAFYGYTF
>TRBV30|-|-|TRBJ1-6
TGTGCCTGGAGTGTAGTATCGAGCAATTCACCCCTCCACTTT
CAWSVVSSNSPLHF
>TRBV18|-|-|TRBJ1-4
TGTGCCAGCTCAAAAGCGGGGGTTGAAAAACTGTTTTTT
CASSKAGVEKLFF
>TRBV20-1|-|-|TRBJ2-2
TGCAGTGCTAGTGTACGGGGCTACACCGGGGAGCTGTTTTTT
CSASVRGYTGELFF
>TRBV12-3/TRBV12-4|-|-|TRBJ2-5
TGTGCCAGCAGTTTCGACAGGGAGACCCAGTACTTC
CASSFDRETQYF
>TRBV29-1|-|-|TRBJ2-1
TGCAGCGTTGAAGCCCCCGGGGTGGCGAATGAGCAGTTCTTC
CSVEAPGVANEQFF
>TRBV10-3|TRBD2|-|TRBJ2-3
TGTGCCGTAGGGGCGGGAGAGAAAGATACGCAGTATTTT
CAVGAGEKDTQYF
>TRBV12-3/TRBV12-4|TRBD2|once|TRBJ2-1
TGTGCCAGCCGACTAGCGGGAACCAATGAGCAGTTCTTC
CASRLAGTNEQFF
>TRBV5-6|-|-|TRBJ1-3
TGTGCCAGCAGCCAAGTTTCTGGAAACACCATATATTTT
CASSQVSGNTIYF
>TRBV6-4|TRBD1|-|TRBJ1-1
TGTGCCAGCAGTGAGGCAGGGGGCTTCGGGATGAACACTGAAGCTTTCTTT
CASSEAGGFGMNTEAFF
>TRBV2|TRBD1|-|TRBJ1-4
TGTGCCAGCAGTGGAGACAGGGCAACTAATGAAAAACTGTTTTTT
CASSGDRATNEKLFF
>TRBV4-2|-|-|TRBJ1-2
TGTGCCAGCAGCCAAGATCTTATGCGCAGGGGTAGCTATGGCTACACCTTC
CASSQDLMRRGSYGYTF
>TRBV12-3/TRBV12-4|-|once|TRBJ2-7
TGTGCCAGCAGGCGCAGGTACTACGAGCAGTACTTC
CASRRRYYEQYF
>TRBV3-1/TRBV3-2|-|-|TRBJ2-5
TGTGCCAGCAGCCAGAGCGAGCAGACCCAGTACTTC
CASSQSEQTQYF
>TRBV5-1|TRBD2|-|TRBJ2-3
TGCGCCAGCAGCGAAACTAGCGGGAGTACAGATACGCAGTATTTT
CASSETSGSTDTQYF
>TRBV5-1|-|-|TRBJ1-5
TGCGCCAGCAGCTTGGATGGCGCTGTGGGCAATCAGCCCCAGCATTTT
CASSLDGAVGNQPQHF
>TRBV6-5|-|-|TRBJ2-5
TGTGCCAGCAGTTACTCGGGTGGGGGGTACTTC
CASSYSGGGYF
>TRBV11-2|-|-|TRBJ1-2
TGTGCCAGCAGCTTATTACACCGGGTCCCCTATGGCTACACCTTC
CASSLLHRVPYGYTF
>TRBV3-1/TRBV3-2|-|-|TRBJ1-3
TGTGCCAGCAGCCAAGATATTGGGTATACTGGAAACACCATATATTTT
CASSQDIGYTGNTIYF
>TRBV1|-|-|TRBJ1-5
TGCACCAGCAGCCAAGCTCCAATCTCCGGGACACAACACAATCAGCCCCAGCATTTT
CTSSQAPISGTQHNQPQHF
>TRBV6-5|-|-|TRBJ1-1
TGTGCCAGCAGTTACTCTACAGGGTTAAACACTGAAGCTTTCTTT
CASSYSTGLNTEAFF
>TRBV19|TRBD1|once|TRBJ1-1
TGTGCCAGTAGTACCCCCTACTCCGGGACAGGAAACACTGAAGCTTTCTTT
CASSTPYSGTGNTEAFF
>TRBV24-1|TRBD2|-|TRBJ2-2
TGTGCCACCAGTCCCTCTGGAGTGGCTAGCGGGAGCAGCGGGACCGGGGAGCTGTTTTTT
CATSPSGVASGSSGTGELFF